This passage covers 21 T cell receptor beta chains from one sample sequenced in a study of prognosis after radiotherapy for stage I lung cancer. By two-round multiplex PCR, the TCR beta CDR3 was amplified from genomic DNA. For every TRBV and TRBJ gene, a specific primer was used in first-round PCR. TCRdb recomputed calls from the multiplex PCR reads with MiXCR, one row per CDR3 protein. Here the sample spans some 14,000 distinct CDR3 sequences, just under 30% being singletons. The sequencing here drew on PBMCs, taken before or after stereotactic body radiation therapy (not recorded which). Receptors were obtained from a donor aged 50 or older with non-small cell lung cancer.

Ten or more counts support this clonotype. This chain connects TRBV9 to TRBJ2-7; 9 bases match TRBD1. From germline, CDR1 is SGDLS and CDR2 YYNGEE. Unmatched junction bases numbered 2, after V lost 0 bases and J lost 4 bases. The CDR3 is made up of 14 amino acids. CDR3 residues: CASSVGTGVYEQYF. The CDR3 DNA is TGTGCCAGCAGCGTAGGGACAGGGGTATACGAGCAGTACTTC.

This clonotype was detected many times. V gene TRBV28 combines with J gene TRBJ1-5, with D unclear. The CDR3 loop spans 16 amino acids. Germline loops: CDR1 MDHEN, CDR2 SYDVKM. V was clipped by 2 bases and J by 0 bases, with 11 bases between them. For the CDR3, the DNA is TGTGCCAGCAGTTTAATTTCCCGTTATAGCAATCAGCCCCAGCATTTT. This translates into CASSLISRYSNQPQHF. The variable domain in full, with the rest retrieved from reference TRBV28 and TRBJ1-5, is DVKVTQSSRYLVKRTGEKVFLECVQDMDHENMFWYRQDPGLGLRLIYFSYDVKMKEKGDIPEGYSVSREKKERFSLILESASTNQTSMYLCASSLISRYSNQPQHFGDGTRLSIL.

The table lists this clonotype with many counts. The chain links TRBV29-1 to TRBJ2-3; TRBD2 aligns across 8 bases. This CDR3 is built from 16 residues. Germline CDR1 reads SQVTM; CDR2 reads ANQGSEA. Unmatched junction bases numbered 14, after V lost 3 bases and J lost 6 bases. The CDR3 loop reads CSVELGTSPYWDTQYF. For the CDR3, the DNA is TGCAGCGTTGAGTTAGGGACTAGTCCTTACTGGGATACGCAGTATTTT.

This clonotype was seen ten or more times. In nucleotides, the CDR3 is TGTGCCAGCGCCCTCCTGCGGCAGGACGAGCAGTACTTC. Its translation: CASALLRQDEQYF. V usage is TRBV2 and J usage is TRBJ2-7; no clear D. The CDR3 sequence is 13 residues long. Trimming shortened V by 8 bases and J by 5 bases, and 16 bases separated the two germline ends. Germline V gene lookup returns CDR1 SNHLY and CDR2 FYNNEI.

This clonotype has a handful of counts. A read error may explain this, as a much larger clone is one base away. The rearrangement uses TRBV4-1 and TRBJ2-1; a possible D gene is TRBD2 (7 bases). CDR1 is MGHRA and CDR2 is YSYEKL in the germline V gene. The CDR3 sequence is 15 residues long. Here the CDR3 reads CASGQDGGGPNEQFF. CDR3 coding DNA: TGCGCCAGCGGCCAAGATGGGGGGGGGCCCAATGAGCAGTTCTTC.

The chain recombines TRBV2 with TRBJ1-1; maybe TRBD1 (6 bases). CDR3 size: 13 residues. Trimming took 8 bases from V and 4 from J, leaving 14 bases between them. Germline V gives CDR1 SNHLY, CDR2 FYNNEI. The DNA for the CDR3 is TGTGCCAGCCTACAGGGCTTGGTCACTGAAGCTTTCTTT. Translation gives CASLQGLVTEAFF.

By share of the sample, this clonotype is medium-sized. For the CDR3, the DNA is TGTGCCAGCAGATCGACAGGGGCGGGAAGGGACTTCTACGAGCAGTACTTC. Residues: CASRSTGAGRDFYEQYF. The J gene is TRBJ2-7, the V gene TRBV6-1, with 8 positions matching TRBD1. CDR1 and CDR2 (germline): MNHNS, SASEGT. The CDR3 length is 17 residues. Trimming cost V 6 bases and J 3 bases; bases outside gene matches: 16.

This clonotype ranks as medium-sized. The J gene is TRBJ1-2, the V gene TRBV24-1; D unresolved. The CDR3 covers 11 residues. Trimming removed 5 bases at V and 4 bases at J, with 4 bases between. Germline values: CDR1 KGHDR, CDR2 SFDVKD. CDR3 coding DNA: TGTGCCACCAGTGGCCTCTATGGCTACACCTTC. Protein sequence: CATSGLYGYTF.

By sample fraction, this clonotype is medium-sized. The genes are TRBV28 and TRBJ2-2; 7 positions match TRBD1. The CDR3 is made up of 16 amino acids. Germline CDR1 reads MDHEN; CDR2 reads SYDVKM. V trimming: 7 bases; J trimming: 4 bases; junction bases outside the gene matches: 12. The CDR3 loop reads CASMGSQGVGTGELFF. For the CDR3, the DNA is TGTGCCAGCATGGGCTCTCAGGGGGTAGGCACCGGGGAGCTGTTTTTT.

The table lists this clonotype with a few counts. A much more abundant neighbour one base away suggests this may be a read error. The rearrangement joins TRBV12-3 or TRBV12-4 to TRBJ2-4, with 8 bases identical to TRBD2. The CDR3 sequence is 17 residues long. CDR3 amino acids: CASSLRGGAVAENIQYF. DNA of the CDR3: TGTGCCAGCAGTCTTCGGGGGGGGGCAGTAGCCGAAAACATTCAGTACTTC.

This clonotype was counted many times. The chain carries TRBV4-1 and TRBJ2-5; the match to TRBD2 covers 14 bases. CDR1 and CDR2 from the germline V gene are MGHRA and YSYEKL. After removal of 5 bases from V and 5 bases from J, the junction contained 7 bases not matched to a gene. This CDR3 spans 16 amino acids. The CDR3 reads CASSRTSGRQGETQYF. CDR3 sequence (DNA): TGCGCCAGCAGCAGGACTAGCGGGAGGCAAGGGGAGACCCAGTACTTC.

Relative to its sample, this clonotype is medium-sized. The chain links TRBV28 to TRBJ2-7; 9 bases map to TRBD1. V lost 2 bases and J lost 3; bases outside the gene matches: 2. CDR3 size: 14 residues. Looked up from germline, CDR1 is MDHEN and CDR2 is SYDVKM. CDR3 region: CASSLTGGVYEQYF. CDR3 in DNA: TGTGCCAGCAGTTTAACAGGGGGCGTCTACGAGCAGTACTTC.

This clonotype was recorded only once. Its ends do not fully match the called genes, so a read error is possible. The J gene is TRBJ2-1, the V gene TRBV6-9; maybe TRBD2 (5 bases). The CDR3 extends over 15 amino acids. Germline CDR1 reads MNHGY; CDR2 reads SVAAGI. CDR3 protein: CARSYWREGVYEQFF. In DNA, the CDR3 is TGTGCCAGAAGTTATTGGCGAGAGGGAGTCTATGAGCAGTTCTTC.

This clonotype appeared once. Mismatch with germline at one junction end may stem from a read error. The chain links TRBV7-2 to TRBJ1-2; 7 nucleotides align to TRBD1. Germline CDR1 and CDR2: SGHTA and FQGNSA. The CDR3 covers 15 residues. CDR3: CASRLDATGRDGYTF. As DNA, the CDR3 is TGTGCCAGCAGATTAGATGCGACAGGGAGGGATGGCTACACGTTC.

V gene TRBV2 combines with J gene TRBJ2-1; possibly TRBD2 for D (6 bases). V lost 1 base and J 8 bases, leaving 9 bases between the germline ends. The CDR3 totals 13 residues. In germline, CDR1 is SNHLY, CDR2 FYNNEI. CDR3 sequence: CASSEVEGYEQFF. In DNA, the CDR3 is TGTGCCAGCAGTGAAGTGGAGGGTTATGAGCAGTTCTTC. Full variable domain (remainder filled in from reference TRBV2 and TRBJ2-1): EPEVTQTPSHQVTQMGQEVILRCVPISNHLYFYWYRQILGQKVEFLVSFYNNEISEKSEIFDDQFSVERPDGSNFTLKIRSTKLEDSAMYFCASSEVEGYEQFFGPGTRLTVL.

This clonotype came up many times. V and J are TRBV3-1 and TRBJ2-5; 8 bases fit TRBD1. V was clipped by 6 bases and J by 3 bases; unmatched bases: 9. CDR3 size: 15 residues. Germline V gives CDR1 LGHDT, CDR2 YNNKEL (reference sequence). This chain's CDR3 is CASRRRQGMEETQYF. The CDR3 coding sequence is TGTGCCAGCAGAAGAAGACAGGGGATGGAAGAGACCCAGTACTTC.

For this clonotype: With a far larger clone one base away, a read error is the likely cause. V and J are TRBV6-5 and TRBJ1-6; 8 bases align to TRBD1. Looked up from germline, CDR1 is MNHEY and CDR2 is SVGAGI. The CDR3 length is 15 residues. The CDR3 DNA is TGTGACAGCAGTCCGCGACAGGGGCGGGATTCACCCCTCCACTTT. As protein: CDSSPRQGRDSPLHF.

In its sample, this clonotype was seen many times. The CDR3 nucleotides read TGTGCCAGCAGCAGGCTATCCGGGACCCCCAAGGGGGCCAAAAACATTCAGTACTTC. Protein product: CASSRLSGTPKGAKNIQYF. The chain is built from TRBV6-2 or TRBV6-3 and TRBJ2-4; the D call may be TRBD1 or TRBD2 (5 bases each). Germline V lookup: CDR1 MNHEY, CDR2 SVGEGT. V was pared by 6 bases and J by 1 base, with 25 bases between. This CDR3 has 19 residues.

This clonotype was found many times. The rearrangement joins TRBV7-9 to TRBJ1-1; perhaps TRBD1 as D (5 bases). V was trimmed by 5 bases and J by 8 bases, leaving 21 bases between them. The germline gives CDR1 SEHNR, CDR2 FQNEAQ (reference sequence). CDR3 size: 15 residues. The CDR3 loop reads CASSPHGQGNVEAFF. DNA of the CDR3: TGTGCCAGCAGCCCCCACGGGCAGGGAAACGTGGAAGCTTTCTTT.

This clonotype has a count of ten or more. The chain employs TRBV25-1 and TRBJ1-2; the match to TRBD1 covers 10 bases. The length of the CDR3 is 15 residues. The junction had 1 base not matched to a gene; V was cut back by 1 base and J by 2 bases. Germline lookup yields CDR1 MGHDK and CDR2 SYGVNS. CDR3 protein: CASSEWDRGNYGYTF. As DNA, the CDR3 is TGTGCCAGCAGTGAATGGGACAGGGGAAACTATGGCTACACCTTC.

On this clonotype: The likely explanation is a read error, given a far larger clone one base away. The genes are TRBV6-8 and TRBJ1-3, with no clear D. This CDR3 contains 17 residues. CDR1 is MNHGY, CDR2 SAAAGT, per germline. V dropped 5 bases and J dropped 7 bases, with 24 bases sitting between them. Here the CDR3 reads CASSVATKITSANTIYF. The CDR3 nucleotides read TGTGCCAGCAGTGTCGCCACTAAGATAACATCTGCGAACACCATATATTTT.